This paragraph reports one TCR beta chain. This clone's antigen is unknown. Base qualities are not recorded, but no much larger clone differs from it by a single base. The collaborating institutions used their own protocols to collect whole blood in K2EDTA tubes. Collaborator samples were shipped for TCRbeta analysis as frozen whole blood, isolated PBMCs, or DNA extracted from either sample type. TCRbeta CDR3 regions were amplified from genomic DNA using the immunoSEQ Assay, a bias-controlled multiplex PCR. The source study handled its data this way. The number of nucleated cells in each sample was estimated from the amplification of reference gene primers within the assay. To quantify the absolute abundance of each unique TCRbeta CDR3 rearrangement, sequence reads were collapsed and filtered. For each sample, productive Simpson clonality was calculated by taking the square root of Simpson's diversity index across productive rearrangements. Not all clones reach the TCRdb copy of this immuneACCESS table, which keeps in-frame sequences only. Checked studies attribute under half of the gap to unresolved V genes and leave the rest unexplained. The V and J calls and the clone size are those of that table, but D and trimming were determined from the DNA. The sample table shows roughly 62,000 clones, and roughly 86% are seen once. 1% of the sample belongs to the ten largest clones.

This entry is derived from a study of blood T cell repertoires in COVID-19 (dated by TCRdb to between 2020 and 2021). General notes on the study: Samples covering the acute and convalescent phases of COVID-19 were provided by collaborators in the United States, Italy and Spain. The material from the prospective study consisted of cDNA or gDNA derived from T cells, B-cell-depleted T cells, or PBMCs. The dataset comprised deeply sampled blood TCRbeta repertoires from subjects exposed to, actively infected with, or recovered from COVID-19. The repertoires were made available in a free public database intended to serve as a resource for research on the immune response to SARS-CoV-2. Samples were obtained from the ongoing ImmuneRACE study (first 160 participants) and from about 1,300 subjects provided by 6 global collaborators. A de-identified subject ID, COVID-19 status, age in years and sex were almost always included in the sample metadata. Where available, HLA class I and class II types were taken from metadata supplied by the sample provider and were not determined by assay-based typing.

Points the paper makes about the study in general: How much clinical and demographic metadata was included differed by source and by participant, and the metadata was provided uncurated.

From the germline V gene (reference sequence), CDR1 is LGHDT and CDR2 is YNNKEL. V lost 0 bases and J lost 4 bases; the stretch between them is 12 bases long. Reading from cysteine to phenylalanine, the CDR3 counts 15 amino acids. Only the CDR3 DNA stays, 45 bases, in frame from base 1. This TCR was sampled from a man aged 70 or older with acute or convalescent COVID-19. Source material: peripheral blood. This receptor chain uses TRBV3-1 (or the pseudogene TRBV3-2) and TRBJ1-2, with no D gene named confidently. CDR3 region: CASSQDWTGSYGYTF. In nucleotides, the sequence is TGTGCCAGCAGCCAAGATTGGACGGGATCCTATGGCTACACCTTC.